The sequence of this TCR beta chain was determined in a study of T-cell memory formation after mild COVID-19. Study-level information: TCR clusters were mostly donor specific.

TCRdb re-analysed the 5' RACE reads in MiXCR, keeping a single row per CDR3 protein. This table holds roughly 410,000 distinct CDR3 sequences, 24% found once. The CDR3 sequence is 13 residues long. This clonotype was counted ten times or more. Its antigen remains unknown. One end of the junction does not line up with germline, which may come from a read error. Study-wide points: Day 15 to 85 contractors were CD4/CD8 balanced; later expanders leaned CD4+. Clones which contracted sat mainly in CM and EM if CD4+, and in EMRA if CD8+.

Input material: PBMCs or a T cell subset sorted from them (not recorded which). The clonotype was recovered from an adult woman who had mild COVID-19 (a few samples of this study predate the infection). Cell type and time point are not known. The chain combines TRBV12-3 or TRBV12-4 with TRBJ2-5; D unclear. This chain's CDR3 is CASSLGYQETQYF. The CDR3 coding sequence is TGCGCCAGCAGCTTGGGGTACCAAGAGACCCAGTACTTC.